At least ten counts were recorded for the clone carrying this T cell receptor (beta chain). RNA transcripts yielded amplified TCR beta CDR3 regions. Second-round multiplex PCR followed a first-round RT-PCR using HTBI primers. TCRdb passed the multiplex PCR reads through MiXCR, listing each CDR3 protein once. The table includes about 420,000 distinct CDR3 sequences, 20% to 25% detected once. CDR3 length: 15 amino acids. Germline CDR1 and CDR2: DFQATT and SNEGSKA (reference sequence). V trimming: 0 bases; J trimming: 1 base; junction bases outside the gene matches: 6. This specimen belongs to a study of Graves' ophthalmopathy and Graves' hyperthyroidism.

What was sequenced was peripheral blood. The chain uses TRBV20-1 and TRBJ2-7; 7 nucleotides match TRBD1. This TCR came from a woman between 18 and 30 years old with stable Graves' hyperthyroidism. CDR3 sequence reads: CSARDREQGSYEQYF. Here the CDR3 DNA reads TGCAGTGCTAGAGATCGGGAACAGGGGTCCTACGAGCAGTACTTC.